Here is one TCR beta chain with its context. The data derive from a study of blood T cell repertoires in COVID-19. Study overall: There were acute and convalescent COVID-19 samples, and they came from the United States, Italy and Spain. T cells, B-cell-depleted T cells, or PBMCs supplied cDNA or gDNA.

Germline V gives CDR1 MDHEN, CDR2 SYDVKM. Trimming removed 2 bases from V and 0 bases from J, with 10 bases in between. The length of the CDR3 is 15 residues. Authors' methods: Reference gene primers were amplified, and this amplification served to estimate nucleated cell counts. TCRdb keeps only in-frame clones here, not all; method: immunoSEQ multiplex PCR. That table gives V, J and clone size, and the DNA gave D and trimming. Of roughly 15,000 clones listed, 75% are singletons. Source material: peripheral blood. The TCR was taken from a man aged 55-75 years with acute or convalescent COVID-19. This chain joins TRBV28 and TRBJ1-1; D is perhaps TRBD1 (6 bases). The CDR3: CASSLGGHLNTEAFF. For the CDR3, the DNA is TGTGCCAGCAGTTTAGGGGGACACTTGAACACTGAAGCTTTCTTT.